This T cell receptor beta chain was documented in a study of T cells in Graves' hyperthyroidism and ophthalmopathy (dated by TCRdb to 2018 to 2020). Study-level background: Peripheral blood was collected at initial diagnosis, before any treatment. To identify distinguishing TCR V-J signatures, a discovery cohort of some 100 patients was used, comprising roughly 45 with Graves' ophthalmopathy and 57 with stable Graves' hyperthyroidism. Prospective prediction of ophthalmopathy was tested in an independent validation cohort of 18 to 20 hyperthyroidism patients and 15 to 17 patients who later progressed to ophthalmopathy. The roughly 90 discovery patients were divided at random into training and test sets in a 7:3 ratio. In addition, the study compared T-cell repertoires in thyroid tissue and in blood from roughly 6 Graves' hyperthyroidism patients. After blood sampling, hyperthyroidism patients were treated with methimazole at a starting dose of 30 mg daily, and ophthalmopathy patients were treated with high-dose intravenous methylprednisolone. According to the paper, TCR Vbeta CDR3 sequencing was carried out on about 140 peripheral blood samples, which came from fewer than 50 ophthalmopathy, roughly 75 hyperthyroidism and roughly 17 progressor patients. Study-level results and caveats: In validation, progression to ophthalmopathy was predicted by the model with more than 65% sensitivity and approximately 78% specificity, a median of approximately 6.5 months before onset. Blood samples also contained most of the expanded thyroid clonotypes (frequency above 0.001), which suggests that blood repertoires may reflect thyroid immune responses. A model built on a 13 V-J signature distinguished ophthalmopathy from stable hyperthyroidism, reaching 85% to 90% sensitivity and 81.08% specificity in cross-validation and 80%/75% in testing. No statistical method was used to fix the sample size in advance, and group allocation was not hidden from the investigators.

The CDR3 holds 16 amino acids from the cysteine to the phenylalanine. The entry retains the CDR3 DNA only, 48 bases that are in frame from base 1. CDR1 SGHRS and CDR2 YFSETQ were looked up in the germline V gene. V is shortened by 4 bases, J by 4 bases, and the region joining them spans 17 bases. Stable Graves' hyperthyroidism was defined as no progression to ophthalmopathy during 18 months of follow-up. The hyperthyroidism patients were between 18 and 65 years old and newly diagnosed, with a disease duration of less than 2 months. The study excluded patients with uncontrolled infections, other autoimmune diseases, pregnancy or lactation. Diagnoses were based on clinical symptoms, serum thyroxine and TRAb, thyroid ultrasound and orbital computed tomography. PBMCs were isolated from more than 8 ml of fresh peripheral blood by Ficoll-Paque density gradient centrifugation. Total RNA was extracted with Trizol reagent, and quality was checked on an Agilent 2100 Bioanalyzer.

TCR beta CDR3 regions were amplified from RNA transcripts. The first round of RT-PCR for the TCR CDR3 was performed with the HTBI primer set and the Qiagen OneStep RT-PCR kit. Libraries were constructed in a second round of multiplex PCR, after which size selection and purification were performed. The libraries were sequenced on an Illumina HiSeq2000 using paired-end 100 bp reads. The study's processing was this. Raw data were processed with SOAPnuke, discarding reads with adapters, uncalled bases, mean Phred below 15, or no exact constant-primer or identifier match. High-quality paired reads were merged using COPE v1.2.5, and each unique nucleotide sequence was defined as a clonotype. MiTCR v1.1 was used to align the clonotypes against IMGT TRBV, TRBD and TRBJ reference segments. Only V-J combinations with frequency above 0.0001, covering about 99% of repertoires, were analysed. A TCS score was defined as the ratio between F50 (clonal expansion) and ExV (chaos), using BLOSUM62-based TCRdist between CDR3 peptides within each V-J. Welch's t-statistics and random forest reduced roughly 540 V-J features to fewer than 15, which were used in a naive Bayes classifier (R e1071). TCRdb reprocessing: public reads trimmed at Q25 with fastp, clones called with MiXCR, in-frame beta chains kept. Under each unique CDR3 protein, matching rows form one entry showing the most common genes and DNA. These V and J calls rely on TCRdb rather than the paper's analysis. Counted in this sample were 480,000 or so distinct CDR3 sequences; roughly an eighth of them appeared once. The biggest ten clones account for about a sixth of the sample.

Only a few counts were recorded for this clonotype. Its antigen remains undetermined. No base quality values were provided; no much bigger clone lies one nucleotide off. Sequenced material: blood. The chain couples TRBV5-1 to TRBJ1-4, with no confidently assigned D gene. The sequence was obtained from a woman between 18 and 29 years old with Graves' hyperthyroidism. Read as DNA, the sequence is TGCGCCAGCAGCCGCATATCCGATGGGTTTAATGAAAAACTGTTTTTT. It specifies CASSRISDGFNEKLFF.